This T cell receptor (beta chain) was retrieved from a study of neoadjuvant anti-PD-1 for oral cavity cancer. Germline V CDR1 and CDR2: SGHDT, YYEEEE. The length of the CDR3 is 12 residues. The ends were cut back, 0 bases at V and 6 bases at J, with 4 bases in the middle. Profiling relied on immunoSEQ multiplex PCR, and the TCRdb table lists in-frame clones only, not all of them. Among approximately 67,000 clones listed, approximately 82% were seen once. This clone was seen just once. The J gene is TRBJ2-1, the V gene TRBV5-6; the D is unclear. The sample was PBMCs, taken before nivolumab (anti-PD-1) treatment. The TCR sequence derives from a person aged 40 to 85 with oral cavity squamous cell carcinoma. This CDR3 is CASSLGSNEQFF. Here the CDR3 DNA reads TGTGCCAGCAGCTTGGGCAGCAATGAGCAGTTCTTC.